This T cell receptor (beta chain) was identified in a study of cytomegalovirus exposure and HLA in healthy donors. Study results and limitations: The study labeled 180 or so TCR beta chains cytomegalovirus-associated.

The PCR had 60 Vbeta and 13 Jbeta primers. Data came from immunoSEQ multiplex PCR; TCRdb stores just in-frame clones and leaves some out. The sample comprises 150,000 to 200,000 clones, 65% to 85% of which are singletons, and 4.5% to 7.5% rests with the top ten. This clone was counted once. Its matching antigen is unknown. The CDR3 covers 11 residues. The V gene's germline CDR1 is SQVTM and CDR2 ANQGSEA. The V and J ends lost 4 bases and 3 bases respectively, with 4 bases between them. The chain has TRBV29-1 and TRBJ2-1; D is undetermined. The source material was PBMCs. The sequence was obtained from a woman in her 30s in good health and CMV-seropositive. The DNA of the CDR3 is TGCAGCGTTGTTTACTACAATGAGCAGTTCTTC. It encodes CSVVYYNEQFF.